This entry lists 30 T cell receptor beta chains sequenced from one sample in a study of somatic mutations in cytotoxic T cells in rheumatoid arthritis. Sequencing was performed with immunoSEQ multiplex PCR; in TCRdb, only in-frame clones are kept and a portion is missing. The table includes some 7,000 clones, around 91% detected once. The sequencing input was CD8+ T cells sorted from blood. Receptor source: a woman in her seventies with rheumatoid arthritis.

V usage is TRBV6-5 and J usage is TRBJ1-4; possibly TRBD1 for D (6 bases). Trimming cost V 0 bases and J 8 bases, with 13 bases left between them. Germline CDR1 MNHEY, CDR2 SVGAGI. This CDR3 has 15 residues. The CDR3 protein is CASSYSWGPGEKLFF. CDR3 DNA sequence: TGTGCCAGCAGTTACTCGTGGGGGCCGGGAGAAAAACTGTTTTTT.

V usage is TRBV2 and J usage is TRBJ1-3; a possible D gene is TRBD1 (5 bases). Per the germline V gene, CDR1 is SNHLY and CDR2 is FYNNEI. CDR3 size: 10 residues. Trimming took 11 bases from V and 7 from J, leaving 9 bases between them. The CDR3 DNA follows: TGTGCCGGGCGGGGGAACACCATATATTTT. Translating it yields CAGRGNTIYF. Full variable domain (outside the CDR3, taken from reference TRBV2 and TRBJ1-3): EPEVTQTPSHQVTQMGQEVILRCVPISNHLYFYWYRQILGQKVEFLVSFYNNEISEKSEIFDDQFSVERPDGSNFTLKIRSTKLEDSAMYFCAGRGNTIYFGEGSWLTVV.

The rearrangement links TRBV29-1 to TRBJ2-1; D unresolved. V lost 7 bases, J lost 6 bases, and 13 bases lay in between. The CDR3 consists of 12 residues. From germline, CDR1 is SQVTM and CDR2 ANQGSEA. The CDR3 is CSATAGSNEQFF. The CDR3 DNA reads TGCAGCGCCACCGCCGGGTCCAATGAGCAGTTCTTC.

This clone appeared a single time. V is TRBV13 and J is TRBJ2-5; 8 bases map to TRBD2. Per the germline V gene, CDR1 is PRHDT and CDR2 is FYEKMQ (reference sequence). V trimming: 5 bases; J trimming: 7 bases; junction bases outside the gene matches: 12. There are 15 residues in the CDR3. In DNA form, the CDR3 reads TGTGCCAGCAGCCCAGGCCCGATGGGACTAGGGACCCAGTACTTC. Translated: CASSPGPMGLGTQYF.

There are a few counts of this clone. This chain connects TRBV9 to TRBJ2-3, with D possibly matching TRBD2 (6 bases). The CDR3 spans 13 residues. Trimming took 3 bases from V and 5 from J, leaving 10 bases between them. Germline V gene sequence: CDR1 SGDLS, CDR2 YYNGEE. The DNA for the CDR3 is TGTGCCAGCAGCGAGCTTAGCGGAGATACGCAGTATTTT. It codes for CASSELSGDTQYF.

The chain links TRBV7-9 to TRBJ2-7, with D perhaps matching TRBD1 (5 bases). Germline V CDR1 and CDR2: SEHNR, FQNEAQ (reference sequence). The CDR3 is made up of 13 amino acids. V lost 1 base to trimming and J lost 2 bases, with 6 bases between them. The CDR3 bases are TGTGCCAGCAGCTTAGTAGGGGCCTACGAGCAGTACTTC. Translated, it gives CASSLVGAYEQYF.

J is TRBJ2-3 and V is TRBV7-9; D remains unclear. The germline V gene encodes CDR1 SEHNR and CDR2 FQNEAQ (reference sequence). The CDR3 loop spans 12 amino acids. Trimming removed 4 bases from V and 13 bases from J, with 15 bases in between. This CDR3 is CASSSSNVREYF. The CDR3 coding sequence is TGTGCCAGCAGCTCTTCGAACGTACGGGAGTATTTT. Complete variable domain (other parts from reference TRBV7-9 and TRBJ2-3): DTGVSQNPRHKITKRGQNVTFRCDPISEHNRLYWYRQTLGQGPEFLTYFQNEAQLEKSRLLSDRFSAERPKGSFSTLEIQRTEQGDSAMYLCASSSSNVREYFGPGTRLTVL.

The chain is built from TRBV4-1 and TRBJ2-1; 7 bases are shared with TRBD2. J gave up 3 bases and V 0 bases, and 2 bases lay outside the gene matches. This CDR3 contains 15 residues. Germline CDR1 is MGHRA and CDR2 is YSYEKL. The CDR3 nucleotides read TGCGCCAGCAGCCAAGACCTAGCGGACTACAATGAGCAGTTCTTC. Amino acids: CASSQDLADYNEQFF.

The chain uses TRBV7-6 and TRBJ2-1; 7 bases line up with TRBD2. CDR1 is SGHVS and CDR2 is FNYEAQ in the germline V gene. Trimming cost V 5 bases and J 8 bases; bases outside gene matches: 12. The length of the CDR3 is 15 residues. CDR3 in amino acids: CASSVGREWGDEQFF. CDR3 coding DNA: TGTGCCAGCAGCGTGGGGAGGGAGTGGGGTGATGAGCAGTTCTTC. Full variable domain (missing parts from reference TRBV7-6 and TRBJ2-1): GAGVSQSPRYKVTKRGQDVALRCDPISGHVSLYWYRQALGQGPEFLTYFNYEAQQDKSGLPNDRFSAERPEGSISTLTIQRTEQRDSAMYRCASSVGREWGDEQFFGPGTRLTVL.

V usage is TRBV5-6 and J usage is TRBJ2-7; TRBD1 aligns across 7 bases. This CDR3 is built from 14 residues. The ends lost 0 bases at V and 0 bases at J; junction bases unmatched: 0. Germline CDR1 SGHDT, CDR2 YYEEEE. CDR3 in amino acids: CASSLGQGSYEQYF. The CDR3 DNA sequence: TGTGCCAGCAGCTTGGGACAGGGCTCCTACGAGCAGTACTTC.

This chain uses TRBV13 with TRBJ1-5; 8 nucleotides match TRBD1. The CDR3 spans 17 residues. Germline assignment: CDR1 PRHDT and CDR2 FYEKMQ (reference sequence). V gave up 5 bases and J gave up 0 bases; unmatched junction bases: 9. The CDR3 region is CASSTRTGSYSNQPQHF. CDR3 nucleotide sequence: TGTGCCAGCAGCACCCGGACAGGGAGTTATAGCAATCAGCCCCAGCATTTT.

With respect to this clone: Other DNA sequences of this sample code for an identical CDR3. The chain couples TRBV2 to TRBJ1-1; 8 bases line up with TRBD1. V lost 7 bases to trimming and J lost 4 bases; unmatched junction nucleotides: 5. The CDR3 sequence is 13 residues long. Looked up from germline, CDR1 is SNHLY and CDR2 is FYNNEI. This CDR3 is CASTQGDGTEAFF. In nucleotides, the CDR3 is TGTGCCAGCACACAGGGGGACGGCACTGAAGCTTTCTTT.

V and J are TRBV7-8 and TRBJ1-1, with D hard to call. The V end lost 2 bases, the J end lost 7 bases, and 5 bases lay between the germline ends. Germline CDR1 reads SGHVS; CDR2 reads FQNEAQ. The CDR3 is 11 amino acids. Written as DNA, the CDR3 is TGTGCCAGCAGCTTAAATAGTGAAGCTTTCTTT. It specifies CASSLNSEAFF.

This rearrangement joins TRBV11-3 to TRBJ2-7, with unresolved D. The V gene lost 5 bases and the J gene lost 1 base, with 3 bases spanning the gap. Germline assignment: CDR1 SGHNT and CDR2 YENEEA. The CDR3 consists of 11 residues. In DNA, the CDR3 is TGTGCCAGCAGCGTATCCTACGAGCAGTACTTC. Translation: CASSVSYEQYF.

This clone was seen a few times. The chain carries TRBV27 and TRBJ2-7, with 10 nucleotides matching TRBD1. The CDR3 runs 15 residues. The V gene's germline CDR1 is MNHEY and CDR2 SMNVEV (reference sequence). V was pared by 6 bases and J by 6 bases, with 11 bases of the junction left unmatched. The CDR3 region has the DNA TGTGCCAGCAGCAACCGGGACAGGGGTTTTTCCGAGCAGTACTTC. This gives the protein CASSNRDRGFSEQYF.

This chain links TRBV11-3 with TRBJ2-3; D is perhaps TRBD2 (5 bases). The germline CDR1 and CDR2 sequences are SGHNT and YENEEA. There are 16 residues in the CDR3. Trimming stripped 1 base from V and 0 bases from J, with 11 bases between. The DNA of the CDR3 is TGTGCCAGCAGCTTAGGGGTAGCGAGTAGCACAGATACGCAGTATTTT. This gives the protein CASSLGVASSTDTQYF.

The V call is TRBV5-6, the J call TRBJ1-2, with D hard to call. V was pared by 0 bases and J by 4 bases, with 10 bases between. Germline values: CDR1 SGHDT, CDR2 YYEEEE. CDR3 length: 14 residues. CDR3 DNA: TGTGCCAGCAGCTTGGGCGGGTTCGGCTATGGCTACACCTTC. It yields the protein CASSLGGFGYGYTF.

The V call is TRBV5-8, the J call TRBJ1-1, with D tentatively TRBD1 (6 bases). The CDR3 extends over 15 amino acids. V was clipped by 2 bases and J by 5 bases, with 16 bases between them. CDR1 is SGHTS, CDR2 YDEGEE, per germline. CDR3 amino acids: CASSFGRGAGTEAFF. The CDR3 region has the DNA TGTGCCAGCAGCTTTGGTCGGGGGGCGGGAACTGAAGCTTTCTTT.

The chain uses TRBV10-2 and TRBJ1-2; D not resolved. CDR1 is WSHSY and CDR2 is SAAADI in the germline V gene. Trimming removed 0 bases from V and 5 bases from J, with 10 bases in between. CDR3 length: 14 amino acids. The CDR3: CASSESGGSYGYTF. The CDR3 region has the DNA TGCGCCAGCAGTGAGTCAGGAGGGAGTTATGGCTACACCTTC.

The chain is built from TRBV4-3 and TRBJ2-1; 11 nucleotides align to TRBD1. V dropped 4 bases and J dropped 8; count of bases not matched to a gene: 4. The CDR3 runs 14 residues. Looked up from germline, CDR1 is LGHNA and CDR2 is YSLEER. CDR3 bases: TGCGCCAGCAGCCCGGGGACAGGGGGGGATGAGCAGTTCTTC. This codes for CASSPGTGGDEQFF.

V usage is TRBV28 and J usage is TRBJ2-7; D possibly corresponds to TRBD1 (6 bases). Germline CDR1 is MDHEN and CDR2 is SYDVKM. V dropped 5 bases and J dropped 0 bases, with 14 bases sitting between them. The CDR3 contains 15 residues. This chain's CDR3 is CASSPNRDSSYEQYF. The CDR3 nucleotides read TGTGCCAGCAGTCCCAACAGGGATAGCTCCTACGAGCAGTACTTC.

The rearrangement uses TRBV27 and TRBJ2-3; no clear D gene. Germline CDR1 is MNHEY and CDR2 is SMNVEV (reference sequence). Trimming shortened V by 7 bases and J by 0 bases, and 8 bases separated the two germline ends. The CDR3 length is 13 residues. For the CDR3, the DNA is TGTGCCAGCATCGGTCCTAGCACAGATACGCAGTATTTT. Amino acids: CASIGPSTDTQYF.

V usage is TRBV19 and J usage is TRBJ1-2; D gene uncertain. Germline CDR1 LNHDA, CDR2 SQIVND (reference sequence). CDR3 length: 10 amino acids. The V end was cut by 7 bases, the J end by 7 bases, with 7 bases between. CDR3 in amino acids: CASINTGYTF. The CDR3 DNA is TGTGCCAGTATCAACACTGGCTACACCTTC. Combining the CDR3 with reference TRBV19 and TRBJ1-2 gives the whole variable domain DGGITQSPKYLFRKEGQNVTLSCEQNLNHDAMYWYRQDPGQGLRLIYYSQIVNDFQKGDIAEGYSVSREKKESFPLTVTSAQKNPTAFYLCASINTGYTFGSGTRLTVV.

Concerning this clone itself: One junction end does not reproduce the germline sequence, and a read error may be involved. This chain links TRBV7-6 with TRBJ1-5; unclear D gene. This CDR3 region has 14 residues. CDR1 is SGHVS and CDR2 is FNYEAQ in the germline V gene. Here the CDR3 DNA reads TGTGCCAGCAGCTCAGATCATAGCAATCAGTCCCAGCATTTT. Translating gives CASSSDHSNQSQHF.

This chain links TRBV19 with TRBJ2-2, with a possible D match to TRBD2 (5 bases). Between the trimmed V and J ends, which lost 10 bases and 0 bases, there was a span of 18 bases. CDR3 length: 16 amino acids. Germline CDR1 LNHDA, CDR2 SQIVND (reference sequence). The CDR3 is CAIRKQTKTNTGELFF. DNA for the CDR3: TGTGCCATACGGAAACAGACTAAAACGAACACCGGGGAGCTGTTTTTT.

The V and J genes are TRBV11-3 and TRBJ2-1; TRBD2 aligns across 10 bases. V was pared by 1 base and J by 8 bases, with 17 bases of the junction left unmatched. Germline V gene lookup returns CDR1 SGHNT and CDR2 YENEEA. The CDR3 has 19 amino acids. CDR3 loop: CASSLGLAGPGRELHEQFF. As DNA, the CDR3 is TGTGCCAGCAGCTTAGGACTAGCGGGTCCAGGCCGCGAACTACATGAGCAGTTCTTC. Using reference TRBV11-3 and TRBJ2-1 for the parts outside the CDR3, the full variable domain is EAGVVQSPRYKIIEKKQPVAFWCNPISGHNTLYWYLQNLGQGPELLIRYENEEAVDDSQLPKDRFSAERLKGVDSTLKIQPAELGDSAVYLCASSLGLAGPGRELHEQFFGPGTRLTVL.

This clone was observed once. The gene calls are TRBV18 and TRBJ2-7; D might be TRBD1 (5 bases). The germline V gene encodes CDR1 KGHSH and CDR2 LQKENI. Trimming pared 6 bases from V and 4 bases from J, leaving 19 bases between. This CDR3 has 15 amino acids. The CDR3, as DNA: TGTGCCAGCTCCCCCCCCAGGGAACGAGCGTACGAGCAGTACTTC. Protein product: CASSPPRERAYEQYF.

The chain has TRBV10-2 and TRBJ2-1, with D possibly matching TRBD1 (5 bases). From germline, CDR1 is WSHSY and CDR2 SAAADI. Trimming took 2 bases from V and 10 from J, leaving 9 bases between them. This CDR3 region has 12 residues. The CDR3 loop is CASSEGAGEQFF. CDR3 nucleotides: TGCGCCAGCAGTGAGGGGGCAGGCGAGCAGTTCTTC.

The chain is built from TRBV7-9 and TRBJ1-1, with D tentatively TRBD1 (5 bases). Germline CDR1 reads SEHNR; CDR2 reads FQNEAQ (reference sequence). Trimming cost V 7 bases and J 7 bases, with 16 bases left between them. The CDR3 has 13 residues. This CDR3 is CASKYKGPGEAFF. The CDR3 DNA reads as TGTGCCAGCAAATACAAGGGGCCGGGTGAAGCTTTCTTT.

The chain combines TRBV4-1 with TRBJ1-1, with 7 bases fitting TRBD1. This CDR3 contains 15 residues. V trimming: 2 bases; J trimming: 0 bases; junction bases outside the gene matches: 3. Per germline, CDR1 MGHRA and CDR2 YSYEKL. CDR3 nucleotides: TGCGCCAGCAGCCAATCCGGGACAGTGAACACTGAAGCTTTCTTT. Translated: CASSQSGTVNTEAFF.